A selection of T cell receptor beta chains follows, all from one sample in a study of low-dose radiotherapy and immunotherapy resistance in tumors. Using its own MiXCR run on the reads, TCRdb lists one record per CDR3 protein. Of some 39,000 distinct CDR3 sequences in the sample, around 30% were seen once. The sequencing here drew on PBMCs, taken before treatment. The receptors were gathered from a male donor with gallbladder cancer. CDR3s include the opening cysteine and the closing phenylalanine or tryptophan. The order of the fields is V gene, D gene, clone size, J gene, CDR3 protein, CDR3 DNA. A D gene is named only where the DNA matches it firmly. Part of the rows lack a size; the others show once, few, many or a class for expanded clones.

TRBV24-1	-	many	TRBJ2-7	CATSDSRGGEQYF	TGTGCCACCAGTGATTCCCGCGGTGGCGAGCAGTACTTC
TRBV27	-	many	TRBJ1-2	CASSLSRRGNYGYTF	TGTGCCAGCAGTTTATCAAGGCGGGGAAACTATGGCTACACCTTC
TRBV4-2	-	many	TRBJ2-7	CASSSNYLQDVYEQYF	TGTGCCAGCAGCTCGAATTACCTTCAGGACGTCTACGAGCAGTACTTC
TRBV20-1	-	many	TRBJ2-3	CSAIPTVLYTDTQYF	TGCAGTGCCATCCCCACTGTCCTGTACACAGATACGCAGTATTTT
TRBV2	-	many	TRBJ2-7	CAILGDNYEQYF	TGTGCCATACTTGGGGACAACTACGAGCAGTACTTC
TRBV19	-	-	TRBJ2-7	CASSPVIAYEQYF	TGTGCCAGTAGTCCGGTTATAGCCTACGAGCAGTACTTC
TRBV28	TRBD1	-	TRBJ1-2	CASSLGTAYGYTF	TGTGCCAGCAGTTTAGGGACAGCCTATGGCTACACCTTC
TRBV5-8	-	few	TRBJ2-5	CASSPRVAEETQYF	TGTGCCAGCAGCCCTCGCGTGGCAGAAGAGACCCAGTACTTC
TRBV14	-	-	TRBJ2-3	CASSQASRRTDTQYF	TGTGCCAGCAGCCAAGCCTCCAGGAGAACAGATACGCAGTATTTT
TRBV20-1	TRBD1	many	TRBJ2-3	CSASRGGTGRDTQYF	TGCAGTGCTAGCCGTGGAGGGACAGGCCGGGATACGCAGTATTTT
TRBV6-6	TRBD1	many	TRBJ1-1	CASSTRTGRMNTEAFF	TGTGCCAGCAGCACAAGGACAGGGAGAATGAACACTGAAGCTTTCTTT
TRBV6-5	TRBD2	-	TRBJ2-3	CASRRQAGGSTDAQYF	TGTGCCAGCAGAAGACAAGCGGGAGGGAGCACAGATGCGCAGTATTTT
TRBV4-3	-	-	TRBJ2-7	CASSQGEQISYEQYF	TGCGCCAGCAGCCAAGGGGAACAGATCTCCTACGAGCAGTACTTC
TRBV4-1	TRBD2	many	TRBJ2-7	CASSPRLAGGYSYEQYF	TGCGCCAGCAGCCCGAGACTAGCGGGGGGTTACTCCTACGAGCAGTACTTC
TRBV12-3/TRBV12-4	TRBD1	many	TRBJ1-1	CASSHRTGINTEAFF	TGTGCCAGCAGTCATCGGACAGGGATAAACACTGAAGCTTTCTTT
TRBV21-1	-	many	TRBJ2-1	CASSHRGGASRDEQFF	TGTGCCAGCAGCCACCGAGGGGGCGCAAGTAGGGATGAGCAGTTCTTC